The 3 T cell receptor beta chains in this list originate from one sample, sequenced in a study of immune evolution from preneoplasia to lung adenocarcinoma. Profiling relied on immunoSEQ multiplex PCR, and the TCRdb table lists in-frame clones only, not all of them. This table holds 5,500 to 7,000 clones, around 70% found once. The sequenced sample consisted of FFPE lung adenocarcinoma in situ tissue. These receptors were taken from a donor at least 70 years old with lung adenocarcinoma.

The chain couples TRBV7-2 to TRBJ2-7; tentatively, D is TRBD1 or TRBD2 (5 bases each). V shed 1 base and J shed 6 bases, with 10 bases lying between them. The CDR3 loop spans 13 amino acids. Per germline, CDR1 SGHTA and CDR2 FQGNSA. The CDR3 nucleotides are TGTGCCAGCAGCTTAGTTGGGGGAGTCGAGCAGTACTTC. Its translation is CASSLVGGVEQYF.

This clone was detected once. The CDR3 sequence is CASSQGEGRAFF. The CDR3 region has the DNA TGCGCCAGCAGCCAAGGAGAAGGGAGAGCTTTCTTT. The V gene is TRBV5-1, the J gene TRBJ1-1; D uncertain. Germline V lookup: CDR1 SGHRS, CDR2 YFSETQ. This CDR3 is 12 amino acids long. V dropped 4 bases and J dropped 10 bases, with 14 bases sitting between them. The whole variable domain, remainder taken from reference TRBV5-1 and TRBJ1-1, is KAGVTQTPRYLIKTRGQQVTLSCSPISGHRSVSWYQQTPGQGLQFLFEYFSETQRNKGNFPGRFSGRQFSNSRSEMNVSTLELGDSALYLCASSQGEGRAFFGQGTRLTVV.

The gene calls are TRBV11-2 and TRBJ1-2, with 7 bases identical to TRBD1. V gave up 5 bases and J gave up 4 bases; unmatched junction bases: 7. This CDR3 has 14 amino acids. The germline V gene encodes CDR1 SGHAT and CDR2 FQNNGV. The CDR3 is CASSIDRVSYGYTF. The CDR3, as DNA: TGTGCCAGCAGCATCGACAGGGTGAGCTATGGCTACACCTTC.